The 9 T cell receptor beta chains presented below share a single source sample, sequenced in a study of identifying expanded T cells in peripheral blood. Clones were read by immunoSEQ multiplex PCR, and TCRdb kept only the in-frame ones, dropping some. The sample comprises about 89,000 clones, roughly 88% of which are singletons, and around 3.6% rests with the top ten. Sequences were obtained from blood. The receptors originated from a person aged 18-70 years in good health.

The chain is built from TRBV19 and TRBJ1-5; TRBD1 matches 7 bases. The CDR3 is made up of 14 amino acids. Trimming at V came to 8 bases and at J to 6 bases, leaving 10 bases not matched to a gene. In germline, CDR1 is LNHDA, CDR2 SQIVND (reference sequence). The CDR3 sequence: CASSNSGGGQPQHF. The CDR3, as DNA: TGTGCCAGTTCTAACTCAGGGGGGGGTCAGCCCCAGCATTTT.

The DNA of the CDR3 is TGCGCCAGCAGCATTGGCCAGGGCCGCAATCAGCCCCAGCATTTT. This translates into CASSIGQGRNQPQHF. V gene TRBV5-1 combines with J gene TRBJ1-5; TRBD1 might be the D (5 bases). Germline V CDR1 and CDR2: SGHRS, YFSETQ. This CDR3 comprises 15 residues. The V end was cut by 4 bases, the J end by 2 bases, with 13 bases between.

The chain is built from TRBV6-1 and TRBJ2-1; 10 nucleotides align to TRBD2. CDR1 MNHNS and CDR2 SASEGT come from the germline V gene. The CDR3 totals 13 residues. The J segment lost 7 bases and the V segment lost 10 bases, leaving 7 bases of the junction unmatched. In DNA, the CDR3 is TGTGCCATCCACAGCGGGGGGGTGAATGAGCAGTTCTTC. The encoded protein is CAIHSGGVNEQFF.

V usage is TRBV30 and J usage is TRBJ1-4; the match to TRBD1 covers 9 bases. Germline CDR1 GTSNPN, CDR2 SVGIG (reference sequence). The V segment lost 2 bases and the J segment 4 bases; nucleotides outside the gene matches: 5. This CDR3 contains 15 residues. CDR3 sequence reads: CAWSPGQGHNEKLFF. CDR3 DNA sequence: TGTGCCTGGAGTCCCGGACAGGGGCATAATGAAAAACTGTTTTTT.

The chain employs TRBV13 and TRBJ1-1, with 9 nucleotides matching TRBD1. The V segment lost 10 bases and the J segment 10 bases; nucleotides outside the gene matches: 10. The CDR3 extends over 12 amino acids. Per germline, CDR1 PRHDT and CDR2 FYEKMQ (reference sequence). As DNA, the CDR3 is TGTGCCATCCCCGGGACAGGGATAGGAGCTTTCTTT. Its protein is CAIPGTGIGAFF.

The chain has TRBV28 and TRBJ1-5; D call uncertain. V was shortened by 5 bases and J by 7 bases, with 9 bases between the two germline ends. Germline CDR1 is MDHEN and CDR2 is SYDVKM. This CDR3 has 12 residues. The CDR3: CASSPPGQPQHF. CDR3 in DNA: TGTGCCAGCAGTCCACCAGGCCAGCCCCAGCATTTT.

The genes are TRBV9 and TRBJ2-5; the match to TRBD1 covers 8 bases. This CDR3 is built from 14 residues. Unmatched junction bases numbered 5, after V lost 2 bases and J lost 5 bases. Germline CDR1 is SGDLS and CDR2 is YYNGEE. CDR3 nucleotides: TGTGCCAGCAGCGTCCAGGGGGCTGGGGAGACCCAGTACTTC. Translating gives CASSVQGAGETQYF.

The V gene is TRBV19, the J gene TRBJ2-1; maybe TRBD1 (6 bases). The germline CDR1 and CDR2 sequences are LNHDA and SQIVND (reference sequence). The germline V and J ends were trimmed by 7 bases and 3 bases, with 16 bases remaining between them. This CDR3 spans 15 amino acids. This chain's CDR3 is CASKRSGGFYNEQFF. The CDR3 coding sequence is TGTGCCAGTAAGCGGTCTGGGGGCTTCTACAATGAGCAGTTCTTC. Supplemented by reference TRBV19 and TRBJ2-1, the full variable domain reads DGGITQSPKYLFRKEGQNVTLSCEQNLNHDAMYWYRQDPGQGLRLIYYSQIVNDFQKGDIAEGYSVSREKKESFPLTVTSAQKNPTAFYLCASKRSGGFYNEQFFGPGTRLTVL.

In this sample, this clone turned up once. The CDR3 is CASSLRWVAGPTRVNNEQFF. Here the CDR3 DNA reads TGTGCCAGCAGTCTTCGTTGGGTAGCGGGACCCACCAGGGTCAACAATGAGCAGTTCTTC. This chain uses TRBV27 with TRBJ2-1, with 8 bases fitting TRBD2. J lost 5 bases, V lost 5 bases, and 23 bases had no gene match. Germline V gene lookup returns CDR1 MNHEY and CDR2 SMNVEV (reference sequence). The CDR3 has 20 amino acids.